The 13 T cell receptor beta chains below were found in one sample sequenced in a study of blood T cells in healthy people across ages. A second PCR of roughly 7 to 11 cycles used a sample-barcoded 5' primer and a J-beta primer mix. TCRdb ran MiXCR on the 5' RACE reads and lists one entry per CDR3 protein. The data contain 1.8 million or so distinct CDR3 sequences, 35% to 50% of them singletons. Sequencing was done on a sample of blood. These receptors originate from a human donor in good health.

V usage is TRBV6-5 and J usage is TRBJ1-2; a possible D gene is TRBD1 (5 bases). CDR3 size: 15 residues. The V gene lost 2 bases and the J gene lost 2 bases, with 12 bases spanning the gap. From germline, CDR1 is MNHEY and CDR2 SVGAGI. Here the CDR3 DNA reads TGTGCCAGCAGTTACACCGGGACGGACAACTATGGCTACACCTTC. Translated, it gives CASSYTGTDNYGYTF.

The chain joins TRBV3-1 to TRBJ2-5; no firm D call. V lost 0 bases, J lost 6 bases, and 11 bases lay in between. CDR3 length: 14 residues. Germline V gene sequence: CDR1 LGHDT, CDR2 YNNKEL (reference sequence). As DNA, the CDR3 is TGTGCCAGCAGCCAAGACAGGTTCTTGAAGACCCAGTACTTC. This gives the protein CASSQDRFLKTQYF.

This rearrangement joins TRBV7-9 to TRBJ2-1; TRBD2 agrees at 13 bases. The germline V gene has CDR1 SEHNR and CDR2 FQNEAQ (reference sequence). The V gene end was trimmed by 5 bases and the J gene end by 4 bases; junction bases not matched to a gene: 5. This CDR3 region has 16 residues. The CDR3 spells CASSPGLAGMYNEQFF. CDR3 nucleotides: TGTGCCAGCAGCCCGGGACTAGCGGGGATGTACAATGAGCAGTTCTTC.

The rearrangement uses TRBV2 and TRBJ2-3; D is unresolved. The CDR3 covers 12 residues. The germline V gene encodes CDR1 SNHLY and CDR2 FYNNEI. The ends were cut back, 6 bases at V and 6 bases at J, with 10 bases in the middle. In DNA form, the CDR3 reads TGTGCCAGCAGGGGAATCGGGGATACGCAGTATTTT. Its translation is CASRGIGDTQYF.

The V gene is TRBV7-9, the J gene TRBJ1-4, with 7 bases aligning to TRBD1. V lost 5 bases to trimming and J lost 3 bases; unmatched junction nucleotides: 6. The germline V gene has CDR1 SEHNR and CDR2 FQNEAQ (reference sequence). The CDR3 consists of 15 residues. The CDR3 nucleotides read TGTGCCAGCAGCCCTGTCCAGGGGGCTAATGAAAAACTGTTTTTT. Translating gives CASSPVQGANEKLFF.

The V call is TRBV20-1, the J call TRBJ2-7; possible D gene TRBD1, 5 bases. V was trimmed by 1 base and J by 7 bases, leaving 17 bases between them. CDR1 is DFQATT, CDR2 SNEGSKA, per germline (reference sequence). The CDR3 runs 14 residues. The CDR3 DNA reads TGCAGTGCTAGAGTACAGGTCTCCCCCTGGGAGCAGTACTTC. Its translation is CSARVQVSPWEQYF.

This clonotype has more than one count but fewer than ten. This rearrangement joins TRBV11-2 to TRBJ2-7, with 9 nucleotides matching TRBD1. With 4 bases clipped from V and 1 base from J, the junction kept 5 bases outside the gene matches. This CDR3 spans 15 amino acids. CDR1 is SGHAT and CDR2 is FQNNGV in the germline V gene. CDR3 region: CASSSTGGASYEQYF. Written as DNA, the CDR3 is TGTGCCAGCAGCTCAACAGGGGGCGCGTCCTACGAGCAGTACTTC.

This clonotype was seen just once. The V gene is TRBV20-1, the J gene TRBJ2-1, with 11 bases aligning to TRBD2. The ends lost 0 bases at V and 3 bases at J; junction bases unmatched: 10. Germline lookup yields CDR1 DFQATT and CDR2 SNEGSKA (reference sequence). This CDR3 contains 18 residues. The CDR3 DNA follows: TGCAGTGCTAGAGATGATCTAGCGGGGGGCCCCCTCTACAATGAGCAGTTCTTC. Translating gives CSARDDLAGGPLYNEQFF.

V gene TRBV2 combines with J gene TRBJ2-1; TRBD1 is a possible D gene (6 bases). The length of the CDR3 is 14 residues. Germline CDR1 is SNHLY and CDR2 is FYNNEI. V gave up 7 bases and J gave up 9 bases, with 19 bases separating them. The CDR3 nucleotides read TGTGCCAGCAAAGGGACATCGGATTCCAGTGAGCAGTTCTTC. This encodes CASKGTSDSSEQFF.

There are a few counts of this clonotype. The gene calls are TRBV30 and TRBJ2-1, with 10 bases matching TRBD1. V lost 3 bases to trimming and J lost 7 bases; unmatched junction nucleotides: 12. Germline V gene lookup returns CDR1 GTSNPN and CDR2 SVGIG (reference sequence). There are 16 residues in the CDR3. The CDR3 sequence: CAWRTSRDRGINEQFF. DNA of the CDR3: TGTGCCTGGAGAACCTCCCGGGACAGGGGCATTAATGAGCAGTTCTTC.

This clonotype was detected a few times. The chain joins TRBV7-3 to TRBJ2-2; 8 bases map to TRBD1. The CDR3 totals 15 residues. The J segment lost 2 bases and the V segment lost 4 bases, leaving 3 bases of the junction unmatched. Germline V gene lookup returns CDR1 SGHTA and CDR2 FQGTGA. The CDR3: CASSSDRVNTGELFF. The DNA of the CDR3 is TGTGCCAGCAGCTCGGACAGGGTTAACACCGGGGAGCTGTTTTTT.

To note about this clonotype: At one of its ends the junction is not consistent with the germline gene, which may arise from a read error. As DNA, the CDR3 is TGTGCCAGCAGTTTTTACCTATCAGGGGGGTCGTTT. Protein sequence: CASSFYLSGGSF. The chain employs TRBV12-3 or TRBV12-4 and TRBJ1-1, with 7 bases identical to TRBD1. The CDR3 runs to 12 residues.

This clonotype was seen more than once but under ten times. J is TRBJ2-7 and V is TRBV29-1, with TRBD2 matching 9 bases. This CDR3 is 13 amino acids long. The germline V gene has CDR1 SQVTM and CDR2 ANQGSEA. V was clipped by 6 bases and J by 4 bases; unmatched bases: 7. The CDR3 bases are TGCAGCGTCCGACTAGCGGCAAGGTACGAGCAGTACTTC. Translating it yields CSVRLAARYEQYF.